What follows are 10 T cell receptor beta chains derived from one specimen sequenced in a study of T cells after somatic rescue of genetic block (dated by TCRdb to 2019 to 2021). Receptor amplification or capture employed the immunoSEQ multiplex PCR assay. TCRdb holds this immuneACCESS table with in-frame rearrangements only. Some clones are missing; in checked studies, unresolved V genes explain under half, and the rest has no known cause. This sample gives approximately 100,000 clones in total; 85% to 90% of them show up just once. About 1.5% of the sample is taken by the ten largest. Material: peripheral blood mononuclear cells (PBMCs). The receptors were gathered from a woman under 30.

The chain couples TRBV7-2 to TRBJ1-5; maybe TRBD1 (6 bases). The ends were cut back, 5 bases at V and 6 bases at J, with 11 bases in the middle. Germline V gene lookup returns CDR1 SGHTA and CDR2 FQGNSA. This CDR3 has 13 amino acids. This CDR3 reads CASSVNRVQPQHF. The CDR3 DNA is TGTGCCAGCAGCGTAAACAGGGTTCAGCCCCAGCATTTT. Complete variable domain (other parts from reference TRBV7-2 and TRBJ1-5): GAGVSQSPSNKVTEKGKDVELRCDPISGHTALYWYRQSLGQGLEFLIYFQGNSAPDKSGLPSDRFSAERTGGSVSTLTIQRTQQEDSAVYLCASSVNRVQPQHFGDGTRLSIL.

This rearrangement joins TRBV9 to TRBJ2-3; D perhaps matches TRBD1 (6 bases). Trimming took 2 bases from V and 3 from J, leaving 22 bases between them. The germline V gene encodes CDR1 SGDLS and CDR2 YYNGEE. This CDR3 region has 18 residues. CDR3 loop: CASSVWGQDGFGTDTQYF. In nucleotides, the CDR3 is TGTGCCAGCAGCGTGTGGGGACAAGATGGATTTGGTACAGATACGCAGTATTTT.

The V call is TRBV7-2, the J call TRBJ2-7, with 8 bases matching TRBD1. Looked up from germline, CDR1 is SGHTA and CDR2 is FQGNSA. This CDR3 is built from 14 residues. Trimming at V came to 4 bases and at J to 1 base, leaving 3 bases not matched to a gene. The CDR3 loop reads CASSSGQGSYEQYF. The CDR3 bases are TGTGCCAGCAGCTCCGGACAGGGTTCCTACGAGCAGTACTTC.

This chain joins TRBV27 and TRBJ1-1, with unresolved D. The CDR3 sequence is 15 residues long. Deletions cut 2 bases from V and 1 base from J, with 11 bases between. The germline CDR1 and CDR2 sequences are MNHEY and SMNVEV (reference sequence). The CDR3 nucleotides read TGTGCCAGCAGTTTACCCGGACGGCAGAACACTGAAGCTTTCTTT. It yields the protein CASSLPGRQNTEAFF.

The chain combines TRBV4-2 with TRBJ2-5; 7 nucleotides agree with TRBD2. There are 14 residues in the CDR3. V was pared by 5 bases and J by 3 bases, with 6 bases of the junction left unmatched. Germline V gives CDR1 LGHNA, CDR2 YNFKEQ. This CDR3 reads CASSRPSGEETQYF. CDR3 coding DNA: TGTGCCAGCAGCAGACCTAGCGGTGAAGAGACCCAGTACTTC.

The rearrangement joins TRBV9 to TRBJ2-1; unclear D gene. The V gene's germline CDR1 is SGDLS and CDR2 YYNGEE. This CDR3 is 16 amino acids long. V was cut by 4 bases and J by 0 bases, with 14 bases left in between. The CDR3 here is CASSLEVAVSYNEQFF. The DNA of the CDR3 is TGTGCCAGCAGCCTCGAGGTGGCGGTCTCCTACAATGAGCAGTTCTTC.

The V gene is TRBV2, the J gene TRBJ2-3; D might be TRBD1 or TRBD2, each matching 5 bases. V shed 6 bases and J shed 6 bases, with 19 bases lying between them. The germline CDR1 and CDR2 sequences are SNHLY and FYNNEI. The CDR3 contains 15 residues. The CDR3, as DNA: TGTGCCAGCAGCCGCAAGGGGACGGGTGTGGATACGCAGTATTTT. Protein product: CASSRKGTGVDTQYF.

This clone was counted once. CDR3 in DNA: TGTGCCAGCAGCTTAGTCAAAGGGGGTGAGCAGTACTTC. The encoded protein is CASSLVKGGEQYF. The chain combines TRBV7-6 with TRBJ2-7, with a weak D call TRBD1 (6 bases). The CDR3 has 13 residues. The germline V gene encodes CDR1 SGHVS and CDR2 FNYEAQ. The V end was cut by 1 base, the J end by 7 bases, with 11 bases between.

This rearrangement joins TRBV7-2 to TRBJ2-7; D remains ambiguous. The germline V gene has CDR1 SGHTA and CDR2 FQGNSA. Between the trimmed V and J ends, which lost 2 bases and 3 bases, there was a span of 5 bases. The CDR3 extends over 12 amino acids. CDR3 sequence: CASSLSFYEQYF. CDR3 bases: TGTGCCAGCAGCTTAAGCTTCTACGAGCAGTACTTC.

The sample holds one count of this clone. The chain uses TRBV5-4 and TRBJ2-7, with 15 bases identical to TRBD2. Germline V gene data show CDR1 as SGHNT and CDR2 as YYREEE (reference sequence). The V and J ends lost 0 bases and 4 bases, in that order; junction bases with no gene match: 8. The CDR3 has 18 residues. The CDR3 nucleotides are TGTGCCAGCAGCTTGGCCGGGACTAGCGGGAGGCTAGGGTACGAGCAGTACTTC. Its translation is CASSLAGTSGRLGYEQYF.